The clone carrying this TCR beta chain was observed a handful of times. No antigen is known for it. This sample's TCRbeta library carried unique molecular identifier barcodes. MiXCR was run by TCRdb on the PCR reads, yielding one entry per CDR3 protein. The sample shows 200,000 to 250,000 distinct CDR3 sequences, 8.4% of them seen only once. This entry is derived from a study of T-cell reconstitution after alpha-beta-depleted transplantation in children. The CDR3 runs 15 residues. The trim removed 4 bases at V and 0 bases at J, leaving 3 bases unmatched. Germline lookup yields CDR1 SEHNR and CDR2 FQNEAQ (reference sequence). General study results and limits: Fresh T-cell production supplied most of the T-cell counts and diversity seen one year after transplant.

Sample: PBMCs, mostly from graft donor cells, taken 360 days after TCRalphabeta/CD19-depleted stem cell transplant. The TCR comes from a male patient under 10 years old who had a stem cell transplant for acute myeloid leukemia, so the T cells may come from the graft donor. The chain uses TRBV7-9 and TRBJ1-5, with 7 bases matching TRBD1. CDR3 sequence (DNA): TGTGCCAGCAGCTCCCGGGACAGTAGCAATCAGCCCCAGCATTTT. Its protein product is CASSSRDSSNQPQHF.